This TCR beta chain stems from a study of cytomegalovirus exposure and HLA in healthy donors (dated by TCRdb to about 2017). For the wider study: In an earlier analysis of fewer than 750 of the donors, 276 Gb of sequence data and 120 million or so unique TCR beta sequences from 150 million to 200 million T cells were reported. In addition to the first cohort of 666 subjects, a separate validation cohort of 130 or so different subjects was used. An early release that covered fewer than 750 HLA-typed donors contained about 290 gigabases of sequencing data and 75 million to 100 million unique TCR sequences. A later analysis re-analyzed previously published TCR beta repertoires from 500 to 700 donors and added high-resolution HLA genotyping to study TCR occurrence patterns. To predict cytomegalovirus infection status, the study combined high-throughput TCR immunosequencing, statistical association of individual TCRs with disease status, and machine learning. Both class I and class II loci were covered by HLA typing, at four-digit resolution. Using immunosequencing, the study profiled T cell repertoires from 666 subjects and related those repertoires to cytomegalovirus serostatus. In the later analysis, no new phenotypic data were used to find candidate immune exposures; instead, reliance was placed on TCR beta sequences and their occurrence across donors. Genome-wide SNP genotypes for about 60% of the 666 donors were used in a later genetic analysis, which treated that subset as a discovery cohort. An earlier analysis of several hundred of the donors applied high-throughput TCR beta sequencing to assess whether each TCR beta V gene segment acted as functional or pseudogenic. Among the roughly 410 genotyped donors, 75% to 90% belonged to the genetic ancestry cluster associated with self-reported Caucasian donors. Because of strong linkage in the cohort, roughly five DR-DQ haplotypes were treated as single units for association and clustering. On average, around 240,000 unique TCR beta nucleotide sequences were sequenced per donor among 350 to 400 genotyped donors of the cohort, with around 19% of those sequences being non-productive. All discovery cohort repertoires had been generated on a single sequencing platform. The study aimed to test whether cataloging public T cell receptors could reveal signatures of past pathogen exposure. The number of typed donors differed by locus: about 629-640 for A, B, C, DRB1 and DQB1; about 520 for DQA1; 606 for DPA1; and about 450 for DPB1. Donor age, sex, ethnicity and CMV serostatus were compiled together with the repertoire data.

The cohort consisted of 600 to 700 healthy bone marrow donors. All cohort members were sampled while nominally healthy, although unrecorded immune exposures were likely present. The donor was CMV seropositive and was included in the group of 250 to 300 seropositive cohort members. Every donor gave a peripheral blood sample, and the peripheral blood mononuclear cells from that sample were used for TCR beta sequencing. Genomic DNA was extracted from the blood cell samples with the Qiagen DNeasy Blood Extraction Kit. CDR1 and CDR2 (MGHDK, SYGVNS) derive from the germline V gene. Measured from the cysteine to the phenylalanine, the CDR3 is 15 residues long. Here the CDR3 DNA is all that survives: 45 bases in frame from base 1. Trimming takes 1 base from V and 4 bases from J, and the germline ends sit 13 bases apart. With regard to this clone: Its antigen target is currently unknown. Base-call qualities are not available, and no considerably larger clone is one nucleotide away.

The library relied on the immunoSEQ multiplex PCR assay. For the multiplex PCR, a mixture combining 60 forward primers for TCR Vbeta segments and 13 reverse primers for TCR Jbeta segments was used. The CDR3 region of rearranged TCR beta genes was amplified from genomic DNA with a multiplex PCR assay. Amplified TCR beta libraries were sequenced as 87-base-pair reads on the Illumina HiSeq System. Processing in the source paper ran as follows. A later analysis tallied around 82 million unique TCR beta chains across the 610 or so repertoires, and approximately 12 million of those chains were shared by two or more donors. Raw reads were error-corrected and collapsed into unique sequences with a nearest-neighbor algorithm that merged closely related sequences to remove PCR and sequencing errors. To assign V, D and J gene segments, CDR3 sequences were aligned to IMGT reference sequences. For a sequence to be retained, a match of at least six nucleotides was required to both a V gene segment and a J gene segment. A rearrangement was called productive if the CDR3 had no stop codons and remained in frame with V and J, and every other rearrangement was called non-productive. CDR3 was defined according to IMGT convention as the region running from the second conserved V-encoded cysteine to the conserved J-encoded phenylalanine. Sequences without an unambiguous match to a single V gene segment were excluded from the earlier analysis of 450 to 750 of the donors. An earlier analysis of 550 to 650 of the donors classified V segments as functional when productive rearrangements were above 56.7% and as segregating when the standard deviation between donors was above 5%. A statistical classification framework was developed to diagnose cytomegalovirus status using the catalog of TCR beta chain sequences. A later analysis assigned V and J genes by comparing TCR nucleotide sequences with IMGT/GENE-DB human TR gene sequences. A later analysis assigned CDR3 sequences and most-parsimonious VDJ recombination scenarios with the TCRdist pipeline. A later analysis defined each TCR beta chain by its CDR3 amino acid sequence plus V-gene family, and excluded reads lacking a unique V-gene family. A later analysis removed 592 highly shared, low-generation-probability nucleotide sequences to deal with suspected cross-contamination and a sequencing artifact. For each public chain, a later analysis derived a clonal expansion index from normalized ranks of inferred template counts within each repertoire. In a later analysis, generation probabilities were computed using a VDJ recombination model fitted to out-of-frame rearrangements, and the results were checked against IGoR. In a later analysis, hypergeometric tests were used to score TCR-TCR, TCR-HLA and TCR-CMV co-occurrence, with a repertoire-size bias correction applied to TCR pairs. In a later analysis, false discovery rates were estimated by permuting HLA or CMV assignments 20 times. In a later analysis, co-occurring TCRs were grouped using DBSCAN, and TCRdist sequence similarity was added for clustering within HLA-allele-positive subsets. Repertoires with fewer than 30,000 or more than 120,000 public chains were left out of co-occurrence clustering, as were five repertoires with anomalous nucleotide sharing. The immuneACCESS repertoire file appears here via TCRdb, limited to in-frame rearrangements. These files lack a portion of the clones; in checked studies, under half of the deficit traces to unresolved V genes, and the cause of the others is not known. V, J and clone size are taken as reported in that table, and D and trimming were inferred from the DNA itself. The sample data list 150,000 to 180,000 clones, and 65% to 85% of these were observed just once. Jointly, the top ten make up 5.6% of the sample.

Results the study describes overall, beyond this receptor: In a later analysis, HLA-associated TCR beta chains showed more clonal expansion and lower generation probabilities than non-associated chains that were equally common. Because the 87-base-pair reads could not distinguish some IMGT-functional V segments, including TRBV6-2 and TRBV6-3, those segments were excluded. In a later analysis, TCR association rates were found to vary across HLA loci, with the most associated TCRs seen for DRB1 alleles and the fewest for HLA-C alleles. V-gene and J-gene trimming of TCR beta chains was associated with a missense DCLRE1C variant in a later genetic analysis, and the association was replicated in an independent cohort. In vitro tests confirmed that a few of the cytomegalovirus-associated TCR beta chains recognize cytomegalovirus antigens. According to a later analysis, parvovirus B19, influenza, CMV and Epstein-Barr virus appeared linked to several top co-occurrence clusters. Compared with the approximately 720-donor mean, donors in an Asian-associated ancestry cluster had fewer N-insertions in productive TCRs, according to a later genetic analysis. Because counts were too low, 15 to 20 rarely observed V segments, including chromosome 9 orphons, were excluded from the earlier analysis of 587 of the donors. Correlated functional status among segregating V segments might reflect linkage disequilibrium, but an unknown experimental factor could not be ruled out. Because HLA typing was unavailable for some donors at each locus, only the typed subset was used in association tests. The presence/absence analyses assumed that sequencing depth was roughly uniform across donors, and that assumption may not be true. Strong co-occurrence of HLA alleles, especially DR and DQ, made assigning TCR associations to individual alleles difficult. In both the original and validation cohorts, the classifier was reported to diagnose cytomegalovirus status with high specificity and sensitivity. According to a later analysis, most CMV-associated TCR beta chains appeared to be HLA-restricted, and the HLA associations seemed to be driven largely by CMV exposure. A cluster of highly shared sequence variants was judged likely to be a technical artifact of the sequencing pipeline. A further reported finding was that TCR beta sequences accurately predicted the HLA-A and HLA-B alleles for most subjects in the first cohort. In an earlier analysis of 587 of the donors, most TCR beta V segments were observed in productive rearrangements about 87% or about 30% of the time, broadly matching IMGT annotations. While some public TCRs were present in many individuals, most TCR sequences turned up only very rarely across donors. Immune exposure information for the cohort was limited to CMV serostatus. The study gave a list of around 170 TCR beta chains associated with cytomegalovirus. It was suggested by the authors that the approach could potentially be generalized to other disease states and immunological phenotypes. Specific HLA alleles were associated with 16,951 TCR beta sequences at a false discovery rate of 0.05 in a later analysis. The cohort was sequenced for TCR beta chains only, and without alpha or paired-chain data the features that could be detected were limited.

The rearrangement combines TRBV25-1 with TRBJ2-5, with TRBD1 tentatively as D gene (6 bases match). The sample consisted of PBMCs. The clonotype comes from a woman in her forties in good health and CMV-seropositive. CDR3 reads: CASSESAGATETQYF. The DNA reads as follows: TGTGCCAGCAGTGAATCCGCAGGGGCAACAGAGACCCAGTACTTC.